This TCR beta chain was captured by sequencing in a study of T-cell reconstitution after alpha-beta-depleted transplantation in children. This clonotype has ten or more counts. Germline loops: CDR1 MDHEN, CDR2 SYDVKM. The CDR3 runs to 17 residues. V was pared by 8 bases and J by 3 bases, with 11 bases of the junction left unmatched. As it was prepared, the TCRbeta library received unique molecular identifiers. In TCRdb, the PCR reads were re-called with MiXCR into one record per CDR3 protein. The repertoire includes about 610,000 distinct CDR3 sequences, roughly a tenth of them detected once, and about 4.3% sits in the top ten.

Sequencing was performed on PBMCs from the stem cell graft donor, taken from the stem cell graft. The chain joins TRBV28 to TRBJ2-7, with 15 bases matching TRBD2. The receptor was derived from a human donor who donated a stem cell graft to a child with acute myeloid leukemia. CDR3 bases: TGTGCCAGCCGGGGACTAGCGGGAGGAGGTGGGTTCTACGAGCAGTACTTC. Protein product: CASRGLAGGGGFYEQYF.